The 3 T cell receptor beta chains in this list originate from one sample, sequenced in a study of early T cells in non-severe SARS-CoV-2 infection. TCRdb re-derived calls from the 5' RACE reads in MiXCR, one entry per CDR3 protein. The repertoire consists of about 100,000 distinct CDR3 sequences, with 11% occurring once and the leading ten covering about 8.1%. The sequenced sample was whole blood. All receptors derive from an adult who was a healthcare worker with PCR-confirmed SARS-CoV-2 infection or an uninfected control (not recorded which).

This clonotype was seen at least ten times. This sequence joins TRBV6-2 or TRBV6-3 and TRBJ2-7; D gene uncertain. From germline, CDR1 is MNHEY and CDR2 SVGEGT. Deletions cut 7 bases from V and 3 bases from J, with 19 bases between. The CDR3 is 15 residues long. Here the CDR3 DNA reads TGTGCCAGCATAGGACCTCAACCCTCCCTCTACGAGCAGTACTTC. Protein product: CASIGPQPSLYEQYF.

The table lists this clonotype with many counts. CDR3 amino acids: CSASTPTGKGRETQYF. CDR3 DNA: TGCAGTGCTTCCACCCCCACAGGGAAGGGTAGAGAGACCCAGTACTTC. The J gene is TRBJ2-5, the V gene TRBV20-1; perhaps TRBD1 as D (6 bases). The CDR3 is made up of 16 amino acids. Germline loops: CDR1 DFQATT, CDR2 SNEGSKA (reference sequence). Trimming took 5 bases from V and 4 from J, leaving 23 bases between them.

In this sample, this clonotype turned up a few times. The V call is TRBV7-9, the J call TRBJ2-7; 8 bases map to TRBD1. The CDR3 has 14 residues. Trimming at V came to 3 bases and at J to 2 bases, leaving 3 bases not matched to a gene. Germline lookup yields CDR1 SEHNR and CDR2 FQNEAQ (reference sequence). The CDR3 DNA sequence: TGTGCCAGCAGCTTCCAGGGGGCACCCTACGAGCAGTACTTC. Residues: CASSFQGAPYEQYF.